These 31 T cell receptor beta chains came from one sample sequenced in a study of glioma-infiltrating T cells. Using RNA template, CDR3s of TCR alpha and beta were amplified with iRepertoire arm-PCR. TCRdb analysed the multiplex PCR reads with MiXCR anew, one entry per CDR3 protein. The table has 15,000 to 20,000 distinct CDR3 sequences, more than 45% seen once; the top ten hold roughly 40%. Sequenced sample: glioma tissue, nonneoplastic brain tissue, or PBMCs (not recorded which). The receptors shown here come from a human donor with low-grade glioma or glioblastoma, undergoing nonglioma brain surgery, or in good health (not recorded which).

The chain is built from TRBV7-2 and TRBJ2-5; maybe TRBD1 (6 bases). V dropped 0 bases and J dropped 5 bases, with 13 bases sitting between them. The CDR3 is made up of 15 amino acids. Germline V gene sequence: CDR1 SGHTA, CDR2 FQGNSA. In nucleotides, the CDR3 is TGTGCCAGCAGCTTAGCCCAAAGGGACAAGGAGACCCAGTACTTC. Its protein product is CASSLAQRDKETQYF.

This chain uses TRBV28 with TRBJ2-3; 11 bases fit TRBD2. J was trimmed by 1 base and V by 7 bases; bases with no gene match: 7. Germline values: CDR1 MDHEN, CDR2 SYDVKM. The CDR3 spans 16 residues. The CDR3 DNA is TGTGCCAGCATTGAAAATAGCGGGAGGGGCACAGATACGCAGTATTTT. It is translated as CASIENSGRGTDTQYF. The entire variable domain, with the rest obtained from reference TRBV28 and TRBJ2-3, is as follows: DVKVTQSSRYLVKRTGEKVFLECVQDMDHENMFWYRQDPGLGLRLIYFSYDVKMKEKGDIPEGYSVSREKKERFSLILESASTNQTSMYLCASIENSGRGTDTQYFGPGTRLTVL.

About this clonotype: This CDR3 fails to terminate in the conserved phenylalanine or tryptophan, so it likely reflects a read error. The CDR3 sequence is CAISVNPGRSYEQYL. The CDR3 bases are TGTGCCATCAGCGTCAATCCGGGACGAAGCTACGAGCAGTACCTC. The J gene is TRBJ2-7, the V gene TRBV7-9; D could derive from TRBD1 or TRBD2 (5 bases each). CDR3 length equals 15 residues. Looked up from germline, CDR1 is SEHNR and CDR2 is FQNEAQ (reference sequence).

V is TRBV7-2 and J is TRBJ2-3, with 8 bases aligning to TRBD2. The length of the CDR3 is 15 residues. The V gene end was trimmed by 8 bases and the J gene end by 2 bases; junction bases not matched to a gene: 9. CDR1 SGHTA and CDR2 FQGNSA come from the germline V gene. CDR3 residues: CASGRSLAVTDTQYF. The CDR3 DNA sequence: TGTGCCAGCGGGCGATCACTAGCGGTCACAGATACGCAGTATTTT.

The V call is TRBV6-2 or TRBV6-3, the J call TRBJ1-1, with 7 positions matching TRBD1. The V gene's germline CDR1 is MNHEY and CDR2 SVGEGT. This CDR3 region has 13 residues. After removal of 5 bases from V and 4 bases from J, the junction contained 4 bases not matched to a gene. The CDR3 nucleotides are TGTGCCAGCAGTCTAGGGGGCCTCACTGAAGCTTTCTTT. Amino acids: CASSLGGLTEAFF.

This clonotype has a single count. A clone one base away is much larger, so this may be a read error. The genes are TRBV20-1 and TRBJ2-1; 8 bases agree with TRBD2. The CDR3 contains 16 residues. Germline V gene lookup returns CDR1 DFQATT and CDR2 SNEGSKA (reference sequence). J lost 7 bases, V lost 2 bases, and 13 bases had no gene match. CDR3 protein: CSARYQTSGTRNEQFF. The CDR3 bases are TGCAGTGCTAGATATCAGACAAGCGGGACTAGGAATGAGCAGTTCTTC.

Notes on this clonotype: This could be a read error, since a much larger clone is one nucleotide away. The V and J genes are TRBV12-3 or TRBV12-4 and TRBJ1-5; D not certain. The CDR3 has 14 amino acids. CDR3 in DNA: TGTGACAGCAGCCAGGAAGGTAGCAATCAGCCCCAGCATTTT. This codes for CDSSQEGSNQPQHF.

This chain joins TRBV6-9 and TRBJ1-5; 9 bases fit TRBD1. V gave up 6 bases and J gave up 2 bases; unmatched junction bases: 8. The CDR3 contains 16 residues. Germline lookup yields CDR1 MNHGY and CDR2 SVAAGI. CDR3 sequence (DNA): TGTGCCAGCAGCTATCGACAGGGGGATGGCAATCAGCCCCAGCATTTT. Translation gives CASSYRQGDGNQPQHF.

The rearrangement links TRBV30 to TRBJ1-2; 7 nucleotides align to TRBD1. The CDR3 length is 15 residues. The germline V gene has CDR1 GTSNPN and CDR2 SVGIG (reference sequence). J lost 2 bases, V lost 8 bases, and 14 bases had no gene match. DNA of the CDR3: TGTGCCGGTCTCGTCCAGGACAGGAAAAACTATGGCTACACCTTC. Translating it yields CAGLVQDRKNYGYTF.

This clonotype was detected a few times. This rearrangement joins TRBV6-6 to TRBJ2-1; possibly TRBD2 for D (6 bases). CDR1 and CDR2 (germline): MNHNY, SVGAGI (reference sequence). The CDR3 has 13 amino acids. Trimming took 2 bases from V and 9 from J, leaving 11 bases between them. As DNA, the CDR3 is TGTGCCAGCAGTTACACGGGGAGGAGTGAGCAGTTCTTC. It specifies CASSYTGRSEQFF.

The chain employs TRBV20-1 and TRBJ2-3, with TRBD1 identical over 9 bases. The length of the CDR3 is 15 residues. Losses at the gene ends were 5 bases for V and 6 bases for J; bases not matched to a gene: 12. Germline CDR1 and CDR2: DFQATT and SNEGSKA (reference sequence). CDR3: CSALSPGQGSDTQYF. The CDR3 nucleotides are TGCAGTGCTTTATCGCCGGGACAGGGATCGGATACGCAGTATTTT.

The chain recombines TRBV13 with TRBJ1-1; no clear D gene. The CDR3 runs to 14 residues. Looked up from germline, CDR1 is PRHDT and CDR2 is FYEKMQ (reference sequence). Trimming shortened V by 2 bases and J by 1 base, and 8 bases separated the two germline ends. Written as DNA, the CDR3 is TGTGCCAGCAGCTTACTTGGAGGGAACACTGAAGCTTTCTTT. Protein: CASSLLGGNTEAFF.

This clonotype appeared a single time. The V gene is TRBV9, the J gene TRBJ2-7; possible D gene TRBD1, 6 bases. The germline CDR1 and CDR2 sequences are SGDLS and YYNGEE. The CDR3 totals 15 residues. V lost 3 bases to trimming and J lost 0 bases, with 13 bases between them. The CDR3 sequence is CASSGGHADSYEQYF. As DNA, the CDR3 is TGTGCCAGCAGCGGGGGACACGCCGACTCCTACGAGCAGTACTTC. The whole variable domain, remainder taken from reference TRBV9 and TRBJ2-7, is DSGVTQTPKHLITATGQRVTLRCSPRSGDLSVYWYQQSLDQGLQFLIQYYNGEERAKGNILERFSAQQFPDLHSELNLSSLELGDSALYFCASSGGHADSYEQYFGPGTRLTVT.

The chain has TRBV6-2 or TRBV6-3 and TRBJ2-1, with TRBD1 identical over 7 bases. From germline, CDR1 is MNHEY and CDR2 SVGEGT. V trimming: 5 bases; J trimming: 5 bases; junction bases outside the gene matches: 3. The CDR3 is made up of 13 amino acids. CDR3 region: CASSNTGDNEQFF. The CDR3 DNA reads TGTGCCAGCAGTAACACAGGGGACAATGAGCAGTTCTTC.

This clonotype qualifies as medium-sized (0.01 to 0.1%). The chain links TRBV7-2 to TRBJ1-1; D is ambiguous. CDR1 and CDR2 from the germline V gene are SGHTA and FQGNSA. The V end was cut by 0 bases, the J end by 10 bases, with 6 bases between. CDR3 length equals 11 residues. The CDR3 nucleotides are TGTGCCAGCAGCTTAGCATCCCGAGCTTTCTTT. Encoded protein: CASSLASRAFF.

The rearrangement uses TRBV4-1 and TRBJ1-2, with 11 bases that match TRBD1. Germline V gene data show CDR1 as MGHRA and CDR2 as YSYEKL. This CDR3 has 16 amino acids. J was trimmed by 6 bases and V by 1 base; bases with no gene match: 7. CDR3 residues: CASSQVSWTGGDGYTF. The CDR3 DNA is TGCGCCAGCAGCCAAGTCTCTTGGACAGGGGGCGATGGCTACACCTTC.

There are a few counts of this clonotype. The genes are TRBV6-6 and TRBJ2-5, with D perhaps assigned TRBD1 or TRBD2 (6 bases each). V was shortened by 2 bases and J by 4 bases, with 14 bases between the two germline ends. Germline-derived CDR1 and CDR2 are MNHNY and SVGAGI (reference sequence). The CDR3 length is 15 residues. The CDR3 spells CASSYGWGASETQYF. As DNA, the CDR3 is TGTGCCAGCAGTTACGGCTGGGGGGCCTCAGAGACCCAGTACTTC.

J is TRBJ2-7 and V is TRBV28, with unresolved D. The CDR3 length is 13 residues. Germline lookup yields CDR1 MDHEN and CDR2 SYDVKM. Trimming took off 2 bases at V and 0 bases at J, with 5 bases between the two ends. CDR3 in amino acids: CASSLRSSYEQYF. CDR3 bases: TGTGCCAGCAGTTTAAGGAGCTCCTACGAGCAGTACTTC.

This clonotype was seen ten or more times. DNA of the CDR3: TGCGCCAGCAGCCAAGGTGGGGAAAATCAGCCCCAGCATTTT. Its protein is CASSQGGENQPQHF. V usage is TRBV4-1 and J usage is TRBJ1-5; unclear D gene. Trimming took off 1 base at V and 4 bases at J, with 8 bases between the two ends. This CDR3 region has 14 residues. Germline-derived CDR1 and CDR2 are MGHRA and YSYEKL.

The chain recombines TRBV6-2 or TRBV6-3 with TRBJ2-7; weak D call: TRBD1 (5 bases). Germline loops: CDR1 MNHEY, CDR2 SVGEGT. There are 16 residues in the CDR3. Trimming shortened V by 0 bases and J by 0 bases, and 12 bases separated the two germline ends. The CDR3 DNA reads as TGTGCCAGCAGTTACTCCCACAGGACGGGCTCCTACGAGCAGTACTTC. Translated: CASSYSHRTGSYEQYF.

This clonotype was found many times. V is TRBV2 and J is TRBJ2-7; D uncertain. The CDR3 loop spans 13 amino acids. Germline CDR1 and CDR2: SNHLY and FYNNEI. Trimming removed 4 bases at V and 1 base at J, with 8 bases between. DNA of the CDR3: TGTGCCAGCAGTGTGGCAGGTTCCTACGAGCAGTACTTC. Translating it yields CASSVAGSYEQYF.

The gene calls are TRBV4-2 and TRBJ2-7, with D perhaps matching TRBD2 (5 bases). Germline values: CDR1 LGHNA, CDR2 YNFKEQ. Trimming took off 5 bases at V and 2 bases at J, with 13 bases between the two ends. CDR3 length: 14 residues. Here the CDR3 reads CASSLTNQTYEQYF. The CDR3 coding sequence is TGTGCCAGCAGCTTGACTAACCAGACCTACGAGCAGTACTTC.

This sequence joins TRBV7-2 and TRBJ2-5; 7 bases are a match to TRBD2. Germline V gene sequence: CDR1 SGHTA, CDR2 FQGNSA. The V gene end was trimmed by 5 bases and the J gene end by 2 bases; junction bases not matched to a gene: 5. The CDR3 covers 14 residues. The CDR3 here is CASSLKGLQETQYF. DNA for the CDR3: TGTGCCAGCAGCCTAAAGGGACTACAAGAGACCCAGTACTTC.

The rearrangement uses TRBV4-2 and TRBJ1-1, with D maybe TRBD1 (5 bases). CDR1 is LGHNA and CDR2 is YNFKEQ in the germline V gene. The CDR3 spans 15 residues. Trimming removed 7 bases from V and 4 bases from J, with 19 bases in between. DNA of the CDR3: TGTGCCAGCACTGGAGGGGCGCGGAGCGGCACTGAAGCTTTCTTT. Its translation is CASTGGARSGTEAFF.

As concerns this clonotype: A much larger clone differs from this one at a single base, so this may be a read error. The conserved final phenylalanine or tryptophan is absent from the CDR3, which likely points to a read error. The chain recombines TRBV13 with TRBJ1-3, with 11 bases fitting TRBD1. The length of the CDR3 is 15 residues. V lost 5 bases and J lost 3; bases outside the gene matches: 3. CDR1 and CDR2 from the germline V gene are PRHDT and FYEKMQ (reference sequence). DNA for the CDR3: TGTGCCAGCAGCGCGGACAGGGGGCTTGGAAACACCATATATTAT. This sequence encodes CASSADRGLGNTIYY.

This clonotype has a count of ten or more. This chain connects TRBV7-2 to TRBJ1-2; D may be TRBD1 (6 bases). The CDR3 is 14 residues long. Germline assignment: CDR1 SGHTA and CDR2 FQGNSA. Trimming removed 4 bases at V and 4 bases at J, with 13 bases between. CDR3 region: CASSWGGQIYGYTF. The CDR3 DNA sequence: TGTGCCAGCAGCTGGGGGGGGCAGATCTATGGCTACACCTTC.

This chain links TRBV6-2 or TRBV6-3 with TRBJ2-7, with a tentative D call TRBD2 (5 bases). This CDR3 is 14 amino acids long. Germline V gene data show CDR1 as MNHEY and CDR2 as SVGEGT. Trimming took off 7 bases at V and 2 bases at J, with 15 bases between the two ends. CDR3 in amino acids: CASTLPDGAYEQYF. DNA for the CDR3: TGTGCCAGCACCCTCCCTGACGGGGCCTACGAGCAGTACTTC.

A few counts support this clonotype. The CDR3, as DNA: TGTGCCAGCAGTTTGTGGGACAACAATCAGCCCCAGCATTTT. Translating gives CASSLWDNNQPQHF. This chain uses TRBV28 with TRBJ1-5; possibly TRBD1 for D (6 bases). The V and J ends lost 3 bases and 3 bases respectively, with 9 bases between them. The CDR3 is made up of 14 amino acids. Germline CDR1 is MDHEN and CDR2 is SYDVKM.

This chain joins TRBV4-1 and TRBJ1-1; no clear D gene. There are 16 residues in the CDR3. The V end lost 0 bases, the J end lost 1 base, and 12 bases lay between the germline ends. The germline V gene encodes CDR1 MGHRA and CDR2 YSYEKL. CDR3 amino acids: CASSQEPGPGNTEAFF. Here the CDR3 DNA reads TGCGCCAGCAGCCAAGAGCCCGGTCCGGGGAACACTGAAGCTTTCTTT.

This clonotype was observed a few times. The chain carries TRBV28 and TRBJ1-5; TRBD1 might be the D (6 bases). V shed 5 bases and J shed 2 bases, with 13 bases lying between them. Germline assignment: CDR1 MDHEN and CDR2 SYDVKM. The length of the CDR3 is 15 residues. The chain's CDR3 is CASSLYRVGNQPQHF. The CDR3 bases are TGTGCCAGCAGTCTCTACAGGGTGGGCAATCAGCCCCAGCATTTT.

This chain joins TRBV27 and TRBJ2-7; tentative D call: TRBD2 (5 bases). The CDR3 extends over 15 amino acids. Germline CDR1 MNHEY, CDR2 SMNVEV (reference sequence). Trimming shortened V by 6 bases and J by 7 bases, and 22 bases separated the two germline ends. The CDR3 sequence: CASSKSGVQSREQYF. Here the CDR3 DNA reads TGTGCCAGCAGCAAATCCGGGGTTCAATCGAGAGAGCAGTACTTC.